The next 3 T cell receptor beta chains were all read from a single sample in a study of T cell responses to AZD1222 COVID-19 vaccine. The table came from immunoSEQ multiplex PCR; TCRdb's copy has only in-frame clones and leaves some out. The sample has 150,000 to 200,000 clones, 94% seen once. Here the sequenced sample was peripheral blood, taken 28 days after the second AZD1222 dose. The origin of the receptors is an adult who received the AZD1222 COVID-19 vaccine.

This chain links TRBV5-1 with TRBJ2-3; 15 nucleotides align to TRBD2. Germline assignment: CDR1 SGHRS and CDR2 YFSETQ. This CDR3 spans 16 amino acids. After removal of 5 bases from V and 7 bases from J, the junction contained 8 bases not matched to a gene. The CDR3 DNA reads TGCGCCAGCAGACCAGAAGGACTAGCGGGAGGGTATACGCAGTATTTT. This encodes CASRPEGLAGGYTQYF.

This clone was found a few times. The rearrangement links TRBV6-5 to TRBJ2-1; D is unclear. The germline gives CDR1 MNHEY, CDR2 SVGAGI. With 6 bases removed from V and 11 bases from J, the gap between germline ends came to 8 bases. The CDR3 contains 10 residues. The CDR3 bases are TGTGCCAGCAGACCCGAGAAGCAGTTCTTC. As protein: CASRPEKQFF.

CDR3 in DNA: TGTGCCAGCAGTGCTCCGGGACAGGGAAGTAACACCATATATTTT. Its translation: CASSAPGQGSNTIYF. This sequence joins TRBV28 and TRBJ1-3; 9 nucleotides agree with TRBD1. V was clipped by 5 bases and J by 7 bases; unmatched bases: 9. This CDR3 comprises 15 residues. Germline V gives CDR1 MDHEN, CDR2 SYDVKM.